The 7 T cell receptor beta chains listed next were all sequenced from one sample in a study of cytomegalovirus exposure and HLA in healthy donors. Profiled with immunoSEQ multiplex PCR; TCRdb holds only in-frame clones, not every one. The sample includes some 170,000 clones, around nine tenths of them seen just once. Material: PBMCs. These receptor sequences come from a man in his late teens or twenties in good health and CMV-seropositive.

V usage is TRBV4-3 and J usage is TRBJ2-1, with TRBD2 identical over 7 bases. The germline CDR1 and CDR2 sequences are LGHNA and YSLEER. This CDR3 comprises 13 residues. V lost 0 bases and J lost 12; bases outside the gene matches: 5. CDR3 protein: CASSQEEGRGQFF. The DNA for the CDR3 is TGCGCCAGCAGCCAAGAAGAGGGGAGGGGGCAGTTCTTC.

V and J are TRBV7-9 and TRBJ2-3; 7 nucleotides match TRBD1. With 5 bases clipped from V and 2 bases from J, the junction kept 4 bases outside the gene matches. Germline lookup yields CDR1 SEHNR and CDR2 FQNEAQ (reference sequence). The CDR3 is made up of 14 amino acids. Here the CDR3 DNA reads TGTGCCAGCAGCCCCGGGACAGTCACAGATACGCAGTATTTT. It encodes CASSPGTVTDTQYF.

The chain uses TRBV7-6 and TRBJ2-1, with 7 bases aligning to TRBD2. The CDR3 is 16 residues long. The V and J ends lost 5 bases and 5 bases, in that order; junction bases with no gene match: 12. Germline lookup yields CDR1 SGHVS and CDR2 FNYEAQ. Here the CDR3 DNA reads TGTGCCAGCAGCATTAGGGGAGGGCGGGGTAACAATGAGCAGTTCTTC. This sequence encodes CASSIRGGRGNNEQFF.

The chain carries TRBV4-3 and TRBJ2-1; a weak D match, TRBD2 (6 bases). CDR1 is LGHNA, CDR2 YSLEER, per germline. Trimming removed 0 bases from V and 0 bases from J, with 12 bases in between. The CDR3 length is 17 residues. CDR3 sequence: CASSQDLSSVSYNEQFF. Written as DNA, the CDR3 is TGCGCCAGCAGCCAAGATCTTTCTAGCGTCTCCTACAATGAGCAGTTCTTC.

The genes are TRBV4-3 and TRBJ1-5, with D possibly TRBD1 on 6 matching bases. The CDR3 consists of 15 residues. V lost 0 bases and J lost 5, with 11 bases in between. Germline assignment: CDR1 LGHNA and CDR2 YSLEER. The CDR3 DNA is TGCGCCAGCAGCCAAGATCGGGGGGGCTATCAGCCCCAGCATTTT. The encoded protein is CASSQDRGGYQPQHF.

The chain carries TRBV10-3 and TRBJ2-2; TRBD2 matches at 8 bases. This CDR3 has 18 amino acids. Looked up from germline, CDR1 is ENHRY and CDR2 is SYGVKD. Trimming cost V 0 bases and J 0 bases; bases outside gene matches: 6. The DNA of the CDR3 is TGTGCCATCAGTGAGTCTGGTAGCGGGACCTCGAACACCGGGGAGCTGTTTTTT. Amino acids: CAISESGSGTSNTGELFF.

The genes are TRBV4-2 and TRBJ2-7, with 8 bases aligning to TRBD1. This CDR3 region has 16 residues. Trimming cost V 1 base and J 4 bases; bases outside gene matches: 9. Per the germline V gene, CDR1 is LGHNA and CDR2 is YNFKEQ. The CDR3 is CASSQAWAGGAYEQYF. CDR3 in DNA: TGTGCCAGCAGCCAAGCGTGGGCAGGGGGCGCGTACGAGCAGTACTTC.